This TCR beta chain was recovered during a study of PD-1 blockade in classical Hodgkin lymphoma (dated by TCRdb to about 2020). Study-level background: Nivolumab dosing was 3 mg/kg intravenously every 2 weeks, continuing until either disease progression or unacceptable toxicity. The study used CyTOF and TCR beta sequencing to define a peripheral blood immune signature of response to PD-1 blockade in classical Hodgkin lymphoma. Broader findings and caveats from the paper: The study was limited to a single clinical trial cohort, and causes of repertoire differences, possibly disease activity or prior therapy, remained undefined. CD4+ but not CD8+ TCR diversity rose significantly by C4D1 (p=0.0027 vs p=0.16), most apparent in complete responders (p=0.02). Diversity was lower in patients who began nivolumab less than 1 year after ASCT, so these patients were left out of later analyses to avoid confounding by immune reconstitution. Baseline TCR diversity was reported to be lower in newly diagnosed patients than in healthy donors, and even lower in relapsed/refractory patients. Baseline diversity similar to that of newly diagnosed patients was observed in trial patients achieving complete response, whereas significantly lower diversity was observed in partial responders and progressors.

Genomic DNA was isolated using the Qiagen DNeasy kit from unsorted PBMCs as well as from negatively selected CD4+ and CD8+ fractions. TCR beta CDR3 regions were amplified by immunoSEQ multiplex PCR using primers annealing to V and J segments. A synthetic immune receptor repertoire was used to minimize amplification bias, and any residual bias was removed computationally once sequencing was done. The source study handled its data this way. Repertoire diversity was quantified as the Shannon entropy index using custom Python scripts. Unsorted, CD4+ and CD8+ repertoires were analyzed separately, except in combined analyses where CD4+ and CD8+ sequences were merged in silico. Clonal expansion was defined as at least a 2-fold frequency increase after treatment relative to C1D1, with a pseudocount of 0.5 for undetected baseline clones. Singleton clones were defined as clones with 0 or 1 copy at C1D1, and non-singleton clones were defined as clones with 2 or more copies. Clones expanded in unsorted samples were annotated as CD4+, CD8+ or unknown by matching protein sequences in sorted samples from the same patient. Wilcoxon tests on paired samples were used to test diversity changes from C1D1 to C4D1. The source is immuneACCESS, and TCRdb retained only in-frame sequences with V and J called. Part of the clones is not carried over; for the studies checked, unresolved V genes explain less than half of this, and the remainder is unexplained. That table supplies the V and J calls and clone size; D and trimming were determined from the DNA. A total of 30,000 to 40,000 clones appear in this sample, 76% of them only once. The ten top clones hold 9.5% to 12% of the sample.

Explained via the paper, the time point label denotes: cycle 1 day 1 (C1D1), immediately before nivolumab initiation. Every trial patient had relapsed following autologous stem cell transplantation, and prior brentuximab vedotin exposure was what differed among cohorts A, B and C. A total of 56 patients with relapsed/refractory classical Hodgkin lymphoma made up the trial cohort, and each patient's best overall response was complete response, partial response or progressive disease. In the multi-cohort phase II CheckMate 205 trial, trial patients received single-agent nivolumab. Best overall response was determined by an independent review committee according to the 2007 International Working Group response criteria. Trial PBMCs were obtained immediately prior to nivolumab initiation (C1D1) and on therapy at cycle 2 day 1 and cycle 4 day 1. Peripheral blood was collected in 8 mL Vacutainer Cell Preparation Tubes, from which PBMCs were isolated by centrifugation and then cryopreserved.

From cysteine to phenylalanine, the CDR3 is 13 amino acids long. Only the CDR3 DNA stays, 39 bases, in frame from base 1. Deletion took 3 bases off V and 5 bases off J, with a span of 10 bases between the germline ends. Per the germline V gene (reference sequence), SEHNR is the CDR1 and FQNEAQ is the CDR2. This clone was counted a few times. Its antigen remains unidentified. The record has no base qualities; no much larger clone is one base away. The sequence came from a human donor with classical Hodgkin lymphoma. The receptor chain draws on TRBV7-9 and TRBJ1-2, with no confidently assigned D gene. The sample was peripheral blood mononuclear cells (PBMCs), taken at baseline. The CDR3 corresponds to CASSFDGVYGYTF. The DNA sequence follows: TGTGCCAGCAGCTTTGATGGGGTTTATGGCTACACCTTC.